What follows are 17 T cell receptor beta chains derived from one specimen sequenced in a study of T cells after yellow fever vaccination. One entry per CDR3 protein, called by TCRdb with MiXCR from the 5' RACE reads. The repertoire consists of a few hundred thousand distinct CDR3 sequences, with roughly 5.2% occurring once and the leading ten covering roughly 3.4%. This specimen consisted of CD4+ T cells sorted from PBMCs, obtained on the day of the yellow fever booster vaccination. These receptors were taken from a man aged 18-30 years who received the YFV17D yellow fever vaccine.

This clonotype was recorded a few times. V is TRBV4-2 and J is TRBJ2-4; the match to TRBD2 covers 10 bases. The junction had 20 bases not matched to a gene; V was cut back by 0 bases and J by 0 bases. Germline values: CDR1 LGHNA, CDR2 YNFKEQ. The CDR3 consists of 23 residues. The CDR3 coding sequence is TGTGCCAGCAGCCAAGATCGCCCCCTAGGAGCGGGGGGGCCCCTCCTAGCCAAAAACATTCAGTACTTC. This gives the protein CASSQDRPLGAGGPLLAKNIQYF.

This clonotype was recorded at least ten times. The chain is built from TRBV7-2 and TRBJ2-3; a weak D match, TRBD2 (6 bases). Trimming pared 5 bases from V and 6 bases from J, leaving 21 bases between. Germline V gene data show CDR1 as SGHTA and CDR2 as FQGNSA. The length of the CDR3 is 16 residues. The DNA for the CDR3 is TGTGCCAGCAGCATTCGGGGTGGCGGGGTGGCGGATACGCAGTATTTT. Protein sequence: CASSIRGGGVADTQYF.

This chain links TRBV20-1 with TRBJ2-7; tentatively, D is TRBD1 or TRBD2 (6 bases each). The germline V gene encodes CDR1 DFQATT and CDR2 SNEGSKA (reference sequence). V gave up 7 bases and J gave up 4 bases, with 14 bases separating them. This CDR3 is 12 amino acids long. DNA for the CDR3: TGCAGTGTTCGGGGGCTTATTTACGAGCAGTACTTC. It yields the protein CSVRGLIYEQYF.

The V gene is TRBV5-1, the J gene TRBJ2-1, with TRBD1 matching over 9 bases. Germline CDR1 SGHRS, CDR2 YFSETQ. V shed 4 bases and J 10 bases; nucleotides not matched to a gene: 15. The CDR3 is 16 amino acids. CDR3 region: CASSGPLGTGFEEQFF. The CDR3 region has the DNA TGCGCCAGCAGCGGACCTTTAGGGACAGGGTTCGAGGAGCAGTTCTTC. Complete variable domain (other parts from reference TRBV5-1 and TRBJ2-1): KAGVTQTPRYLIKTRGQQVTLSCSPISGHRSVSWYQQTPGQGLQFLFEYFSETQRNKGNFPGRFSGRQFSNSRSEMNVSTLELGDSALYLCASSGPLGTGFEEQFFGPGTRLTVL.

The rearrangement joins TRBV5-1 to TRBJ2-2; the match to TRBD2 covers 9 bases. The J segment lost 4 bases and the V segment lost 1 base, leaving 5 bases of the junction unmatched. CDR1 and CDR2 from the germline V gene are SGHRS and YFSETQ. CDR3 size: 16 residues. CDR3 region: CASSLFASGATGELFF. In nucleotides, the CDR3 is TGCGCCAGCAGCTTGTTCGCTAGCGGGGCCACCGGGGAGCTGTTTTTT.

This clonotype has just a few counts. This rearrangement joins TRBV2 to TRBJ1-2, with a possible D match to TRBD1 (5 bases). Germline assignment: CDR1 SNHLY and CDR2 FYNNEI. The CDR3 sequence is 12 residues long. Deletions cut 6 bases from V and 3 bases from J, with 8 bases between. The CDR3 protein is CASSRADYGYTF. The CDR3 coding sequence is TGTGCCAGCAGCAGGGCGGACTATGGCTACACCTTC. Variable domain in full (rest from reference TRBV2 and TRBJ1-2): EPEVTQTPSHQVTQMGQEVILRCVPISNHLYFYWYRQILGQKVEFLVSFYNNEISEKSEIFDDQFSVERPDGSNFTLKIRSTKLEDSAMYFCASSRADYGYTFGSGTRLTVV.

This clonotype turned up a few times. This chain links TRBV6-1 with TRBJ1-2; D is undetermined. CDR1 is MNHNS and CDR2 is SASEGT in the germline V gene. The CDR3 consists of 12 residues. V was trimmed by 2 bases and J by 8 bases, leaving 9 bases between them. The CDR3 region has the DNA TGTGCCAGCAGTGAATTGTTTAGGGGCTACACCTTC. This translates into CASSELFRGYTF.

The chain joins TRBV10-3 to TRBJ1-2, with a possible D match to TRBD1 (5 bases). This CDR3 comprises 14 residues. Germline V gene lookup returns CDR1 ENHRY and CDR2 SYGVKD. Deletions cut 2 bases from V and 0 bases from J, with 7 bases between. As DNA, the CDR3 is TGTGCCATCAGTGAGGGGACCGCTAACTATGGCTACACCTTC. Its protein product is CAISEGTANYGYTF.

This chain joins TRBV20-1 and TRBJ2-3, with D perhaps matching TRBD2 (5 bases). The CDR3 is 14 amino acids. Germline V gene sequence: CDR1 DFQATT, CDR2 SNEGSKA (reference sequence). Trimming pared 2 bases from V and 5 bases from J, leaving 14 bases between. The CDR3 bases are TGCAGTGCTAGACCCGACTATCGCAGAGATACGCAGTATTTT. Its protein product is CSARPDYRRDTQYF.

This sequence joins TRBV20-1 and TRBJ2-7, with D unresolved. CDR3 length equals 13 residues. In germline, CDR1 is DFQATT, CDR2 SNEGSKA (reference sequence). The V gene lost 3 bases and the J gene lost 3 bases, with 12 bases spanning the gap. The CDR3 loop reads CSARAPSDYEQYF. CDR3 sequence (DNA): TGCAGTGCTAGGGCCCCCTCCGACTACGAGCAGTACTTC.

This chain uses TRBV5-1 with TRBJ2-5; unclear D gene. V was cut by 0 bases and J by 4 bases, with 10 bases left in between. CDR1 is SGHRS and CDR2 is YFSETQ in the germline V gene. CDR3 size: 14 residues. The CDR3 spells CASSLDSFGETQYF. The DNA for the CDR3 is TGCGCCAGCAGCTTGGACAGCTTTGGAGAGACCCAGTACTTC.

This clonotype occurred a few times. V and J are TRBV5-1 and TRBJ1-5; D is uncertain. This CDR3 region has 14 residues. Germline loops: CDR1 SGHRS, CDR2 YFSETQ. V was trimmed by 5 bases and J by 1 base, leaving 10 bases between them. In DNA form, the CDR3 reads TGCGCCAGCAGGCCAGACGGGAGCAATCAGCCCCAGCATTTT. Its translation: CASRPDGSNQPQHF.

This clonotype was observed a few times. The gene calls are TRBV10-3 and TRBJ1-5; tentative D call: TRBD1 (6 bases). This CDR3 has 15 amino acids. Germline CDR1 and CDR2: ENHRY and SYGVKD. The V end was cut by 2 bases, the J end by 7 bases, with 15 bases between. CDR3 region: CAISESGRGGQPQHF. CDR3 coding DNA: TGTGCCATCAGTGAGAGCGGCAGGGGAGGGCAGCCCCAGCATTTT.

This clonotype has a count of ten or more. J is TRBJ1-4 and V is TRBV5-1; 8 bases match TRBD1. With V trimmed by 4 bases and J by 7 bases, 9 bases remained unmatched. CDR1 and CDR2 (germline): SGHRS, YFSETQ. The CDR3 contains 15 residues. The CDR3 coding sequence is TGCGCCAGCAGCACGCAGGGGGCTGACGGTGAAAAACTGTTTTTT. Translated, it gives CASSTQGADGEKLFF. Full variable domain (rest looked up from reference TRBV5-1 and TRBJ1-4): KAGVTQTPRYLIKTRGQQVTLSCSPISGHRSVSWYQQTPGQGLQFLFEYFSETQRNKGNFPGRFSGRQFSNSRSEMNVSTLELGDSALYLCASSTQGADGEKLFFGSGTQLSVL.

This clonotype was recorded many times. V and J are TRBV28 and TRBJ2-1; TRBD2 matches at 7 bases. Germline loops: CDR1 MDHEN, CDR2 SYDVKM. V lost 5 bases and J lost 0; bases outside the gene matches: 7. The CDR3 covers 16 residues. In nucleotides, the CDR3 is TGTGCCAGCAGTCCCGGGGGGTCCGACTCCTACAATGAGCAGTTCTTC. It translates to CASSPGGSDSYNEQFF.

There are many counts of this clonotype. The J gene is TRBJ2-4, the V gene TRBV10-3, with D tentatively TRBD1 (5 bases). CDR1 is ENHRY, CDR2 SYGVKD, per germline. Trimming removed 1 base from V and 3 bases from J, with 7 bases in between. There are 14 residues in the CDR3. The CDR3 here is CAISELQGKNIQYF. CDR3 coding DNA: TGTGCCATCAGTGAGTTGCAGGGCAAAAACATTCAGTACTTC.

This clonotype has at least ten counts. The genes are TRBV6-2 or TRBV6-3 and TRBJ1-6; D remains ambiguous. The CDR3 consists of 17 residues. Trimming took 2 bases from V and 8 from J, leaving 19 bases between them. Germline CDR1 reads MNHEY; CDR2 reads SVGEGT. DNA for the CDR3: TGTGCCAGCAGTTACCCACTTGGAAGGACTCGATATTCACCCCTCCACTTT. Translation gives CASSYPLGRTRYSPLHF.